This T cell receptor beta chain was identified during a study of T cell responses to AZD1222 COVID-19 vaccine. Of note for this clone: Its antigen remains unknown.

Study-wide points: Recipients of two AZD1222 doses showed rising Spike-specific TCR breadth and depth. None of the repertoires were sampled until the peak T cell response had passed. Along spike, vaccine-associated CD4 TCRs were found throughout, with dominance at 160-218 and 743-854.

The method was immunoSEQ multiplex PCR; TCRdb's version includes in-frame clones alone and lacks a portion of them. This repertoire shows 45,000 to 55,000 clones, approximately 79% found once; its top ten account for roughly a tenth. Source: peripheral blood, taken on day 0 of AZD1222 vaccination. This clonotype was sampled from an adult in good health.

This chain's CDR3 is CASSPGPNSNQPQHF. The DNA of the CDR3 is TGTGCCAGCAGTCCGGGACCGAATAGCAATCAGCCCCAGCATTTT. The chain links TRBV9 to TRBJ1-5; TRBD1 is a possible D gene (5 bases). The CDR3 is 15 residues long. Germline V gene sequence: CDR1 SGDLS, CDR2 YYNGEE. The V end lost 5 bases, the J end lost 0 bases, and 12 bases lay between the germline ends.